This TCR beta chain derives from a study of cytomegalovirus exposure and HLA in healthy donors. Study observations and caveats: It was in a later analysis that TCR association rates were seen to vary by HLA locus, highest for DRB1 and lowest for HLA-C.

A multiplex PCR was run with 60 Vbeta primers and 13 Jbeta primers. TCRdb's copy holds only in-frame clones and misses some; the assay was immunoSEQ multiplex PCR. This repertoire shows 160,000 or so clones, around 77% found once; its top ten account for about 1.3%. With regard to this clone: The antigen is not known.

Input material: PBMCs. This receptor was identified in a man between 60 and 70 years old in good health and CMV-seronegative.

This chain's CDR3 is CASSEGASSYEQYF. The CDR3 DNA reads as TGTGCCAGCAGTGAAGGGGCGAGCTCCTACGAGCAGTACTTC. V usage is TRBV6-1 and J usage is TRBJ2-7, with no clear D. The germline CDR1 and CDR2 sequences are MNHNS and SASEGT. Trimming cost V 1 base and J 0 bases, with 7 bases left between them. This CDR3 contains 14 residues.